The rows below give T cell receptor beta chains drawn from one sample of a study of blood T cell repertoires in COVID-19. Assay used: immunoSEQ multiplex PCR; TCRdb lists only in-frame clones, some missing. The repertoire holds a few hundred thousand clones, with about 88% as singletons. The sample taken for sequencing was peripheral blood. These receptors were taken from a man aged 60-69 years who had recovered from COVID-19. The CDR3 runs from the conserved cysteine through the conserved F or W. Each record gives: D gene, clone size, V gene, J gene, CDR3 protein, CDR3 DNA. A D gene is named only where the DNA matches it firmly. The listing skips clone size in some rows; elsewhere it reads once, few, many or a size class.

>TRBD2|-|TRBV14|TRBJ2-1
CASSLAGGPYNEQFF
TGTGCCAGCAGCCTTGCGGGGGGTCCCTACAATGAGCAGTTCTTC
>TRBD1|-|TRBV18|TRBJ2-5
CASSHLRDRQETQYF
TGTGCCAGCTCACACCTCCGGGACAGGCAAGAGACCCAGTACTTC
>-|-|TRBV11-2|TRBJ1-2
CASSLGWSGQGFNYGYTF
TGTGCCAGCAGCTTAGGATGGAGTGGGCAGGGCTTCAACTATGGCTACACCTTC
>TRBD1|-|TRBV9|TRBJ1-2
CASSVRQGYGYTF
TGTGCCAGCAGCGTAAGACAGGGCTATGGCTACACCTTC
>-|few|TRBV7-9|TRBJ1-4
CASSLRGEGLFF
TGTGCCAGCAGCTTAAGAGGGGAGGGACTGTTTTTT
>-|-|TRBV6-2/TRBV6-3|TRBJ2-7
CASSQPPLQGRWEQYF
TGTGCCAGCAGTCAACCACCCCTCCAGGGTCGTTGGGAGCAGTACTTC
>-|-|TRBV5-5|TRBJ1-1
CASSRAVNIEAFF
TGTGCCAGCAGCCGCGCGGTAAACATCGAAGCTTTCTTT
>-|-|TRBV5-1|TRBJ2-7
CASSLGRGGEQYF
TGCGCCAGCAGCTTAGGCAGGGGTGGCGAGCAGTACTTC
>-|-|TRBV5-5|TRBJ2-5
CASSLVGVAVKQETQYF
TGTGCCAGCAGCTTGGTAGGAGTAGCGGTAAAACAAGAGACCCAGTACTTC
>TRBD1|-|TRBV27|TRBJ2-6
CASSPGDRGTGANVLTF
TGTGCCAGCAGTCCGGGGGACAGGGGGACCGGGGCCAACGTCCTGACTTTC
>TRBD1|-|TRBV7-9|TRBJ1-5
CASSPTGGDSNQPQHF
TGTGCCAGCAGCCCGACAGGGGGCGATAGCAATCAGCCCCAGCATTTT
>TRBD1|once|TRBV19|TRBJ1-5
CASSITSRGNGQPQHF
TGTGCCAGTAGTATAACATCCAGGGGGAACGGTCAGCCCCAGCATTTT
>TRBD1|-|TRBV2|TRBJ1-2
CASRGQGRYGYTF
TGTGCCAGCAGGGGACAGGGTCGCTATGGCTACACCTTC
>TRBD1|-|TRBV7-9|TRBJ2-6
CASSLRRTGASGANVLTF
TGTGCCAGCAGCTTACGTCGGACAGGGGCCTCTGGGGCCAACGTCCTGACTTTC
>-|once|TRBV6-5|TRBJ2-2
CASSRGSLNTGELFF
TGTGCCAGCAGCCGGGGGTCCCTGAACACCGGGGAGCTGTTTTTT
>TRBD1|-|TRBV7-9|TRBJ1-4
CASSFPLRTGGYEKLFF
TGTGCCAGCAGCTTCCCACTGAGGACAGGGGGCTATGAAAAACTGTTTTTT
>-|-|TRBV5-1|TRBJ1-6
CASSLAGGAYNSPLHF
TGCGCCAGCAGCTTGGCCGGAGGGGCATATAATTCACCCCTCCACTTT
>TRBD1|few|TRBV19|TRBJ1-6
CASSITGGYNSPLHF
TGTGCCAGTAGTATAACAGGGGGGTATAATTCACCCCTCCACTTT
>-|few|TRBV19|TRBJ1-5
CASSTRGSNQPQHF
TGTGCCAGTAGTACCCGGGGGAGCAATCAGCCCCAGCATTTT
>-|-|TRBV5-1|TRBJ1-5
CARGWERYSNQPQHF
TGCGCTCGCGGCTGGGAGCGTTATAGCAATCAGCCCCAGCATTTT
>-|-|TRBV5-1|TRBJ2-3
CASSLLGGASDTQYF
TGCGCCAGCAGCTTGCTTGGGGGGGCCTCAGATACGCAGTATTTT
>TRBD1|few|TRBV6-5|TRBJ1-1
CASSPGTVNTEAFF
TGTGCCAGCAGTCCCGGGACAGTGAACACTGAAGCTTTCTTT
>TRBD2|-|TRBV6-4|TRBJ2-3
CASSVLAGGLDTQYF
TGTGCCAGCAGTGTACTAGCGGGGGGGCTAGATACGCAGTATTTT
>-|-|TRBV5-1|TRBJ2-5
CATARRIQETQYF
TGCGCCACCGCCCGGAGGATCCAAGAGACCCAGTACTTC
>-|-|TRBV5-5|TRBJ1-2
CASSLGDMMVDTF
TGTGCCAGCAGCTTGGGTGACATGATGGTCGACACCTTC
>-|-|TRBV3-1/TRBV3-2|TRBJ1-1
CASSPRRLNTEAFF
TGTGCCAGCAGCCCGAGGAGGTTGAACACTGAAGCTTTCTTT
>TRBD1|-|TRBV2|TRBJ2-7
CASNRRDSSYEQYF
TGTGCCAGCAACCGCCGGGACAGTTCCTACGAGCAGTACTTC
>TRBD2|-|TRBV4-1|TRBJ2-5
CASSQDTARGGKEETQYF
TGCGCCAGCAGCCAAGATACGGCGCGGGGGGGGAAGGAAGAGACCCAGTACTTC
>TRBD2|-|TRBV4-2|TRBJ2-3
CASSSGLGNTDTQYF
TGTGCCAGCAGCTCGGGACTAGGGAATACAGATACGCAGTATTTT
>TRBD2|-|TRBV10-2|TRBJ2-2
CASSESSLAGGPAGELFF
TGCGCCAGCAGTGAGTCGTCCCTAGCGGGGGGGCCGGCCGGGGAGCTGTTTTTT
>TRBD1|-|TRBV6-5|TRBJ1-1
CASSYPTGGGTEAFF
TGTGCCAGCAGTTACCCTACAGGGGGTGGAACTGAAGCTTTCTTT
>-|-|TRBV6-5|TRBJ2-7
CASRYDEQYF
TGTGCCAGCCGCTACGACGAGCAGTACTTC
>TRBD2|-|TRBV27|TRBJ2-1
CASSKTSGGAIEQFF
TGTGCCAGCAGTAAGACTAGCGGGGGGGCGATTGAGCAGTTCTTC
>TRBD2|-|TRBV20-1|TRBJ2-7
CSASREVGEQYF
TGCAGTGCTAGTCGGGAGGTGGGCGAGCAGTACTTC
>TRBD1|-|TRBV2|TRBJ2-1
CAITPVGQGYNEQFF
TGTGCCATCACACCCGTTGGACAGGGCTACAATGAGCAGTTCTTC
>-|once|TRBV19|TRBJ2-3
CASSIPAGYTDTQYF
TGTGCCAGTAGTATACCCGCGGGGTACACAGATACGCAGTATTTT
>-|-|TRBV4-2|TRBJ2-6
CASSQTQDSSGANVLTF
TGTGCCAGCAGCCAGACACAGGACAGCTCTGGGGCCAACGTCCTGACTTTC
>TRBD1|-|TRBV9|TRBJ1-1
CASSSRQGLLLNTEAFF
TGTGCCAGCAGCTCTAGACAGGGTCTACTTTTGAACACTGAAGCTTTCTTT
>-|-|TRBV30|TRBJ1-2
CAWDGDGYTF
TGTGCCTGGGACGGGGATGGCTACACCTTC
>-|-|TRBV6-5|TRBJ1-6
CASSNNNSPLHF
TGTGCCAGCAGCAACAATAATTCACCCCTCCACTTT
>TRBD1|-|TRBV19|TRBJ1-4
CASSRTGAEEKLFF
TGTGCCAGTAGCAGGACAGGGGCCGAGGAAAAACTGTTTTTT
>-|once|TRBV12-5|TRBJ1-5
CASGLEDSPNQPQHF
TGTGCTAGTGGTTTAGAGGACAGTCCGAATCAGCCCCAGCATTTT
>-|-|TRBV18|TRBJ2-2
CASSSGNTGELFF
TGTGCCAGCTCATCGGGGAACACCGGGGAGCTGTTTTTT
>TRBD1|-|TRBV6-5|TRBJ1-6
CASSYFQGANNSPLHF
TGTGCCAGCAGTTACTTCCAGGGGGCAAATAATTCACCCCTCCACTTT
>-|few|TRBV5-5|TRBJ1-1
CASSLRTGNTEAFF
TGTGCCAGCAGCTTGAGAACAGGGAATACTGAAGCTTTCTTT
>-|-|TRBV9|TRBJ1-1
CASSVGGRTEAFF
TGTGCCAGCAGCGTAGGGGGGCGGACTGAAGCTTTCTTT
>TRBD2|-|TRBV9|TRBJ2-7
CASSREAGALYEQYF
TGTGCCAGCAGCCGAGAAGCGGGGGCCCTCTACGAGCAGTACTTC
>-|-|TRBV14|TRBJ2-1
CASSLVGSWNEQFF
TGTGCCAGCAGCCTGGTGGGCTCTTGGAATGAGCAGTTCTTC
>TRBD2|-|TRBV6-5|TRBJ2-7
CASIPLQRGLEYF
TGTGCCAGCATCCCCCTGCAGCGGGGGCTCGAGTACTTC
>-|-|TRBV7-2|TRBJ2-3
CASSPSTDTQYF
TGTGCCAGCAGCCCGAGCACAGATACGCAGTATTTT
>-|-|TRBV5-1|TRBJ1-1
CASSPGTLNTEAFF
TGCGCCAGCAGCCCCGGGACACTGAACACTGAAGCTTTCTTT
>-|-|TRBV9|TRBJ2-7
CASSVGSAGAGSEQYF
TGTGCCAGCAGCGTAGGCTCGGCAGGCGCTGGTTCCGAGCAGTACTTC
>-|few|TRBV4-1|TRBJ2-7
CASSQELYRDIRTYEQYF
TGCGCCAGCAGCCAAGAATTGTACAGGGATATTCGTACCTACGAGCAGTACTTC
>-|few|TRBV7-9|TRBJ1-5
CASSLMPGTSYQPQHF
TGTGCCAGCAGCTTGATGCCGGGTACCTCCTATCAGCCCCAGCATTTT